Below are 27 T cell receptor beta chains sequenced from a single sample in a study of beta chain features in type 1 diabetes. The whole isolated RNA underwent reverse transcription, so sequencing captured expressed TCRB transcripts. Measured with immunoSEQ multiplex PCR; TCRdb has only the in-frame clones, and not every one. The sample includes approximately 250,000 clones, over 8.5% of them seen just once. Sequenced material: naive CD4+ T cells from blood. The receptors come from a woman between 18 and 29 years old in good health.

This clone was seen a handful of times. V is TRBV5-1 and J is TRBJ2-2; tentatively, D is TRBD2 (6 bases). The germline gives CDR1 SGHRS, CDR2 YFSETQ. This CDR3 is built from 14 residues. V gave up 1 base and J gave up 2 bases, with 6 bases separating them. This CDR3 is CASSLTSNTGELFF. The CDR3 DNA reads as TGCGCCAGCAGCTTGACTAGCAACACCGGGGAGCTGTTTTTT.

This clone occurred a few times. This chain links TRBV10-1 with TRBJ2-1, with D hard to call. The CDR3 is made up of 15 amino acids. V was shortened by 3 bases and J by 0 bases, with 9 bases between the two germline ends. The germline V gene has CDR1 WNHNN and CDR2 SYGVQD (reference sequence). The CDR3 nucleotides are TGCGCCAGCAGTGAAGCAGCGAGCTCCTACAATGAGCAGTTCTTC. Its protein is CASSEAASSYNEQFF.

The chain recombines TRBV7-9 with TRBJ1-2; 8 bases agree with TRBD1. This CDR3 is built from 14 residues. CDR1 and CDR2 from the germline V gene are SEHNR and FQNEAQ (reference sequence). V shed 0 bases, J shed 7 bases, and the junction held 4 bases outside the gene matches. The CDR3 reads CASSLAQGAGGYTF. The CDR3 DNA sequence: TGTGCCAGCAGCTTAGCTCAGGGGGCAGGTGGCTACACCTTC.

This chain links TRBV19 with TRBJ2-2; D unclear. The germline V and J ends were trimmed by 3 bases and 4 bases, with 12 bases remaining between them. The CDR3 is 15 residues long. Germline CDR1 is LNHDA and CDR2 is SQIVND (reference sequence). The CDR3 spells CASSMAAAPTGELFF. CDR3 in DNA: TGTGCCAGTAGTATGGCGGCAGCACCCACCGGGGAGCTGTTTTTT.

The CDR3 nucleotides read TGTGCCAGCAGTTTACGAGGGACAGACTACAATGAGCAGTTCTTC. It encodes CASSLRGTDYNEQFF. The J gene is TRBJ2-1, the V gene TRBV6-1; 7 bases are shared with TRBD1. Germline V gives CDR1 MNHNS, CDR2 SASEGT. The CDR3 spans 15 residues. V was clipped by 5 bases and J by 3 bases; unmatched bases: 7.

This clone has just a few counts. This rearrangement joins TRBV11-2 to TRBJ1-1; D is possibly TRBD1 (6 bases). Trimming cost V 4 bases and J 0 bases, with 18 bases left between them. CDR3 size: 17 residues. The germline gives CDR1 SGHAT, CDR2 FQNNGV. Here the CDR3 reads CASSSRPGTPMNTEAFF. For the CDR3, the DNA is TGTGCCAGCAGCTCACGGCCCGGGACACCAATGAACACTGAAGCTTTCTTT.

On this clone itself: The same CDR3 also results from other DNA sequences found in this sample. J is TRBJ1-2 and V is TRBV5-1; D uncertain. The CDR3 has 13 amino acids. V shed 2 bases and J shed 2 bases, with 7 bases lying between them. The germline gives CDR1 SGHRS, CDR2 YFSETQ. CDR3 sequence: CASSLSGNYGYTF. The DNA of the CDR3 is TGCGCCAGCAGCTTATCCGGGAACTATGGCTACACCTTC.

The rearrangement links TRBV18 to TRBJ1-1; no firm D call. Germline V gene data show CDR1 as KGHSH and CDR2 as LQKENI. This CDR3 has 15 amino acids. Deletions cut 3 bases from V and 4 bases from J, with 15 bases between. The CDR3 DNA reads TGTGCCAGCTCACCGCGTACCACGCGAGTCACTGAAGCTTTCTTT. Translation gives CASSPRTTRVTEAFF.

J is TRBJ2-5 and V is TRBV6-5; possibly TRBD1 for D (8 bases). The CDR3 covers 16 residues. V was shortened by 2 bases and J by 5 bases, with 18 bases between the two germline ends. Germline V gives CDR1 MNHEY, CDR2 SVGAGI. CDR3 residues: CASSYRRTGRGETQYF. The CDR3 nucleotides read TGTGCCAGCAGTTACCGCCGGACAGGGAGGGGGGAGACCCAGTACTTC.

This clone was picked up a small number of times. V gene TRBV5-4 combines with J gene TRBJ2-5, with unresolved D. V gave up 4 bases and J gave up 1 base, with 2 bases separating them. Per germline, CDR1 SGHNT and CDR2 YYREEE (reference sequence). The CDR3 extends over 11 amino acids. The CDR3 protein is CASSRQETQYF. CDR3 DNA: TGTGCCAGCAGCCGCCAAGAGACCCAGTACTTC.

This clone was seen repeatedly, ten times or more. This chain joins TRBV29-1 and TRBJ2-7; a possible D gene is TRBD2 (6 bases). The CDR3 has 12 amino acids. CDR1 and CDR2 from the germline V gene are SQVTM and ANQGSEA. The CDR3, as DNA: TGCAGTGCCGGGAGTTACTCCTACGAGCAGTACTTC. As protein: CSAGSYSYEQYF.

CDR3 nucleotides: TGTGCCAGCAGCTTATGGTCAGGTTATAGCAATCAGCCCCAGCATTTT. This gives the protein CASSLWSGYSNQPQHF. V gene TRBV7-9 combines with J gene TRBJ1-5; D is uncertain. V was shortened by 2 bases and J by 0 bases, with 11 bases between the two germline ends. CDR3 length: 16 amino acids. The V gene's germline CDR1 is SEHNR and CDR2 FQNEAQ (reference sequence).

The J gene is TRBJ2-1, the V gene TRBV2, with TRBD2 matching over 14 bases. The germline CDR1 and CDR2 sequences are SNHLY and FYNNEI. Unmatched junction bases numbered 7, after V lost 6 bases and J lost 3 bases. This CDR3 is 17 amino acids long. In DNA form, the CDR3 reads TGTGCCAGCAGGGTAGGACTAGCGGGGGGCCTCTACAATGAGCAGTTCTTC. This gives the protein CASRVGLAGGLYNEQFF. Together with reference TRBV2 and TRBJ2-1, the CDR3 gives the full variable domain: EPEVTQTPSHQVTQMGQEVILRCVPISNHLYFYWYRQILGQKVEFLVSFYNNEISEKSEIFDDQFSVERPDGSNFTLKIRSTKLEDSAMYFCASRVGLAGGLYNEQFFGPGTRLTVL.

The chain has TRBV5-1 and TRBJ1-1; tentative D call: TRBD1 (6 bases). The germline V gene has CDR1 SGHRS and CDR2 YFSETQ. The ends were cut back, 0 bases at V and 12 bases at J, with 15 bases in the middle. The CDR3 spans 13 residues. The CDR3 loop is CASSLELQGSTFF. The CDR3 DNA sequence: TGCGCCAGCAGCTTGGAGCTCCAGGGGTCGACTTTCTTT.

Here the CDR3 DNA reads TGTGCCAGCAGCTTAGCCGGGACTAGCGGGTCCCTCACGGGAGAGACCCAGTACTTC. As protein: CASSLAGTSGSLTGETQYF. The chain couples TRBV7-9 to TRBJ2-5, with 12 bases aligning to TRBD2. Per germline, CDR1 SEHNR and CDR2 FQNEAQ (reference sequence). The CDR3 spans 19 residues. Unmatched junction bases numbered 12, after V lost 0 bases and J lost 4 bases.

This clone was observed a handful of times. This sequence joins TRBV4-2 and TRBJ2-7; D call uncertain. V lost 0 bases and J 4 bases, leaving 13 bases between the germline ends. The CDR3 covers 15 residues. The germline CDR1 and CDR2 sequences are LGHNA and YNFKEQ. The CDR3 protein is CASSQDRSGLYEQYF. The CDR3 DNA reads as TGTGCCAGCAGCCAAGATCGGTCAGGTCTTTACGAGCAGTACTTC.

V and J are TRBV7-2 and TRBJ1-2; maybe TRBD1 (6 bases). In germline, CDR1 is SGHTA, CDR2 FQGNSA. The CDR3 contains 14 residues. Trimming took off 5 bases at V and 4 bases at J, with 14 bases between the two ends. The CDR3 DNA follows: TGTGCCAGCAGCCCCTTACAGGGACGCTATGGCTACACCTTC. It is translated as CASSPLQGRYGYTF.

The CDR3 nucleotides read TGTGCCAGCACAACAGGGGCCTCACCAGTAAACACTGAAGCTTTCTTT. Translating gives CASTTGASPVNTEAFF. V and J are TRBV28 and TRBJ1-1; 7 bases are shared with TRBD1. From germline, CDR1 is MDHEN and CDR2 SYDVKM. Trimming removed 7 bases from V and 2 bases from J; junction bases left unmatched: 13. The CDR3 covers 16 residues.

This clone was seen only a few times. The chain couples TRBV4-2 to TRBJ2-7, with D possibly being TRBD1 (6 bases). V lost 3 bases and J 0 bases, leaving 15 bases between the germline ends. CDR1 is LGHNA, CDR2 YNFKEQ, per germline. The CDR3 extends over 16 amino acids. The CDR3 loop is CASSQTHQGPSYEQYF. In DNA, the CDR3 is TGTGCCAGCAGCCAGACCCATCAGGGGCCCTCCTACGAGCAGTACTTC.

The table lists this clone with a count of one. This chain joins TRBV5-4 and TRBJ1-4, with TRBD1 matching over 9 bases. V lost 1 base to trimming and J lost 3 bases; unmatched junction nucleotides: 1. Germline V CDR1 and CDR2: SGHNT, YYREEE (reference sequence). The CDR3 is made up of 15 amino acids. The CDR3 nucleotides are TGTGCCAGCAGCTTGACAGGGGGCCCTAATGAAAAACTGTTTTTT. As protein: CASSLTGGPNEKLFF.

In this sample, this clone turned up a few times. The CDR3 bases are TGTGCCAGCAGAAGTGGCGGGACAGAGTATTACTATGGCTACACCTTC. It encodes CASRSGGTEYYYGYTF. The rearrangement uses TRBV27 and TRBJ1-2, with TRBD1 matching over 7 bases. Germline trimming cut 6 bases from V and 3 bases from J; bases unmatched to any gene: 13. Germline CDR1 MNHEY, CDR2 SMNVEV (reference sequence). CDR3 length: 16 amino acids.

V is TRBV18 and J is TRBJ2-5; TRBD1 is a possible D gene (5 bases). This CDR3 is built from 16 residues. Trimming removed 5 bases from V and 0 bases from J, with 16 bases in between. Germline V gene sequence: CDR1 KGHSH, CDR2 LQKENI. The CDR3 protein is CASSLGQTKYQETQYF. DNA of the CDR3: TGTGCCAGCTCATTGGGGCAGACAAAGTACCAAGAGACCCAGTACTTC.

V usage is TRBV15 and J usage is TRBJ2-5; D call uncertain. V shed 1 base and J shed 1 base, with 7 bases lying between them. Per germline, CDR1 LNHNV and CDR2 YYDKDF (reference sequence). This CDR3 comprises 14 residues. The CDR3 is CATSRGRTQETQYF. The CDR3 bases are TGTGCCACCAGCAGAGGTAGAACCCAAGAGACCCAGTACTTC.

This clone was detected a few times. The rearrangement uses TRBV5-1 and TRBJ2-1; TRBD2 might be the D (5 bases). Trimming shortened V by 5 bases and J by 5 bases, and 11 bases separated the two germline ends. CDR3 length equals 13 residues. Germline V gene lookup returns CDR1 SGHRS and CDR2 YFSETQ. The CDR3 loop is CASSSDGNNEQFF. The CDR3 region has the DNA TGCGCCAGCAGTTCCGACGGGAACAATGAGCAGTTCTTC.

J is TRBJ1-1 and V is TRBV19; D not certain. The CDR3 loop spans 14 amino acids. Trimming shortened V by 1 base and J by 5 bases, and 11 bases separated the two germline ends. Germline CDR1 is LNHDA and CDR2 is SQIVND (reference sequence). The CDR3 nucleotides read TGTGCCAGTAGTATAGGGGCGACGAATACTGAAGCTTTCTTT. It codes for CASSIGATNTEAFF.

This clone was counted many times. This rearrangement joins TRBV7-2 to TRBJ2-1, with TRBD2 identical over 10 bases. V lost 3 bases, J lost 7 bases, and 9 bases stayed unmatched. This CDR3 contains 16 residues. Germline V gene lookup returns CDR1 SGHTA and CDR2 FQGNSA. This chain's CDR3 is CASSLGLAGGENEQFF. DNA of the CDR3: TGTGCCAGCAGCTTGGGCTTAGCGGGGGGCGAAAATGAGCAGTTCTTC.

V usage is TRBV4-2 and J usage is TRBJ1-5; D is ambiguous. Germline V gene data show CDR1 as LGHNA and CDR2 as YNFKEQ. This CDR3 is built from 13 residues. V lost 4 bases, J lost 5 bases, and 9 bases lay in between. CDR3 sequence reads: CASSPESDQPQHF. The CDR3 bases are TGTGCCAGCAGCCCCGAGAGTGATCAGCCCCAGCATTTT.